Listed below are T cell receptor beta chains from one sample, sequenced in a study of regulatory T cells in long-lasting Graves disease. Each CDR3 protein gets one entry after TCRdb re-called the multiplex PCR reads with MiXCR. The table shows around 420,000 distinct CDR3 sequences, with less than 20% occurring only once. Sequences were derived from peripheral blood mononuclear cells (PBMCs), sampled at new diagnosis, from a patient treated with antithyroid drugs. These receptors came from a female donor with Graves disease. The CDR3 runs from the conserved cysteine through the conserved F or W. D genes are given only for firm matches. Rows give clone size only sometimes, using once, few, many, or a class for an expanded clone.

CDR3nt: TGTGCCGGGGTACAACAACAGGGGAATGGCTACACCTTC
CDR3aa: CAGVQQQGNGYTF
v_gene: TRBV18
abundance: many
d_gene: TRBD1
j_gene: TRBJ1-2

CDR3nt: TGTGCCTGGGGGACAGGGGTTTACAATGAGCAGTTCTTC
CDR3aa: CAWGTGVYNEQFF
v_gene: TRBV30
abundance: many
d_gene: TRBD1
j_gene: TRBJ2-1

CDR3nt: TGTGCCAGCAGTCCACCGGGACAGGGGGTCGTAGATACGCAGTATTTT
CDR3aa: CASSPPGQGVVDTQYF
v_gene: TRBV27
abundance: few
d_gene: TRBD1
j_gene: TRBJ2-3

CDR3nt: TGTGCCAGCAGTTCTCTAGCGGGAGGGGCCCGTGAGCAGTTCTTC
CDR3aa: CASSSLAGGAREQFF
v_gene: TRBV27
abundance: many
d_gene: TRBD2
j_gene: TRBJ2-1

CDR3nt: TGTGCCGTCGGAAGGGGGCTTGATACGCAGTATTTT
CDR3aa: CAVGRGLDTQYF
v_gene: TRBV19
abundance: few
d_gene: TRBD1
j_gene: TRBJ2-3

CDR3nt: TGTGCCAGCAGCCAAGGCGCCGGGGCTGAAGCTTTCTTT
CDR3aa: CASSQGAGAEAFF
v_gene: TRBV3-1
abundance: many
d_gene: -
j_gene: TRBJ1-1

CDR3nt: TGTGCCAGCAGTGAAGAGTCAGGGGGTCAGCCCCAGCATTTT
CDR3aa: CASSEESGGQPQHF
v_gene: TRBV2
abundance: many
d_gene: TRBD1
j_gene: TRBJ1-5

CDR3nt: TGTGCCAGCAGTTCCTGGACTTCCTCCTACGAGCAGTACTTC
CDR3aa: CASSSWTSSYEQYF
v_gene: TRBV11-2
abundance: many
d_gene: -
j_gene: TRBJ2-7

CDR3nt: TGTGCCATTACGACAGGAGTCATGAACACTGAAGCTTTCTTT
CDR3aa: CAITTGVMNTEAFF
v_gene: TRBV28
abundance: many
d_gene: -
j_gene: TRBJ1-1

CDR3nt: TGTGCCATCAGGACCTTACGAGCCACAGATACGCAGTATTTT
CDR3aa: CAIRTLRATDTQYF
v_gene: TRBV10-3
abundance: -
d_gene: -
j_gene: TRBJ2-3